The 9 T cell receptor beta chains presented below share a single source sample, sequenced in a study of CD8 T cells in Susac syndrome. Random hexamers were used to reverse transcribe the RNA input (roughly 0.5 to 1 ug). TCRdb processed the immunoSEQ multiplex PCR reads anew with MiXCR; each CDR3 protein has one entry. The table includes 130,000 or so distinct CDR3 sequences, 85% to 95% detected once. The sequencing sample was made of CD4+ T cells from PBMCs. All receptors derive from a human donor with multiple sclerosis.

The CDR3 here is CASSADRLDNQPQHF. DNA of the CDR3: TGTGCCAGCAGCGCGGACAGGCTAGACAATCAGCCCCAGCATTTT. J is TRBJ1-5 and V is TRBV12-3 or TRBV12-4, with 7 positions matching TRBD1. Trimming removed 6 bases from V and 3 bases from J; junction bases left unmatched: 8. The CDR3 spans 15 residues.

This clonotype was seen only once. Here the CDR3 reads CSVVSGPGLARSYEQYF. CDR3 bases: TGCAGCGTGGTATCGGGCCCGGGACTAGCGCGTTCCTACGAGCAGTACTTC. The V call is TRBV29-1, the J call TRBJ2-7, with TRBD2 identical over 10 bases. CDR1 is SQVTM, CDR2 ANQGSEA, per germline. The CDR3 covers 17 residues. The J segment lost 1 base and the V segment lost 6 bases, leaving 15 bases of the junction unmatched.

The V gene is TRBV9, the J gene TRBJ2-7; 9 nucleotides align to TRBD1. The CDR3 runs to 17 residues. CDR1 SGDLS and CDR2 YYNGEE come from the germline V gene. J lost 2 bases, V lost 0 bases, and 9 bases had no gene match. CDR3 protein: CASSVVGQGTPPYEQYF. In DNA form, the CDR3 reads TGTGCCAGCAGCGTAGTCGGACAGGGGACCCCTCCCTACGAGCAGTACTTC.

This rearrangement joins TRBV30 to TRBJ1-2; D remains unclear. CDR1 and CDR2 (germline): GTSNPN, SVGIG (reference sequence). With 6 bases removed from V and 2 bases from J, the gap between germline ends came to 25 bases. This CDR3 contains 17 residues. The CDR3 region has the DNA TGTGCCTGCCTGGCGGGCCCCCATCTCTCCGGGAACTATGGCTACACCTTC. Amino acid sequence: CACLAGPHLSGNYGYTF.

Written as DNA, the CDR3 is TGTGCCAGCAGCTTAGTGTGGACAGATACGCAGTATTTT. Amino acid sequence: CASSLVWTDTQYF. V gene TRBV7-2 combines with J gene TRBJ2-3; D is uncertain. V was shortened by 1 base and J by 3 bases, with 5 bases between the two germline ends. There are 13 residues in the CDR3. The V gene's germline CDR1 is SGHTA and CDR2 FQGNSA. The full variable domain, with the rest looked up from reference TRBV7-2 and TRBJ2-3, is GAGVSQSPSNKVTEKGKDVELRCDPISGHTALYWYRQSLGQGLEFLIYFQGNSAPDKSGLPSDRFSAERTGGSVSTLTIQRTQQEDSAVYLCASSLVWTDTQYFGPGTRLTVL.

The chain carries TRBV20-1 and TRBJ2-1, with 10 bases that match TRBD2. This CDR3 contains 15 residues. J lost 8 bases, V lost 3 bases, and 10 bases had no gene match. Germline CDR1 DFQATT, CDR2 SNEGSKA (reference sequence). The CDR3 DNA is TGCAGTGCTAGGCCGCCTCTAGCGGGAGTACATGAGCAGTTCTTC. This translates into CSARPPLAGVHEQFF.

The chain uses TRBV14 and TRBJ2-1; 7 bases are a match to TRBD1. Looked up from germline, CDR1 is SGHDN and CDR2 is FVKESK. This CDR3 comprises 15 residues. Unmatched junction bases numbered 9, after V lost 5 bases and J lost 5 bases. The DNA of the CDR3 is TGTGCCAGCAGCGCAGGGACAGATTGGAACAATGAGCAGTTCTTC. Translated: CASSAGTDWNNEQFF.

The J gene is TRBJ2-5, the V gene TRBV20-1, with TRBD1 identical over 10 bases. This CDR3 is built from 12 residues. The J segment lost 6 bases and the V segment lost 6 bases, leaving 4 bases of the junction unmatched. Germline lookup yields CDR1 DFQATT and CDR2 SNEGSKA (reference sequence). CDR3 protein: CSADRGLKTQYF. The CDR3 DNA sequence: TGCAGTGCGGACAGGGGGTTGAAGACCCAGTACTTC.

The chain uses TRBV20-1 and TRBJ2-1; TRBD2 matches at 7 bases. The germline V gene encodes CDR1 DFQATT and CDR2 SNEGSKA (reference sequence). V was pared by 3 bases and J by 9 bases, with 8 bases of the junction left unmatched. This CDR3 comprises 13 residues. CDR3 bases: TGCAGTGCTAGTTCCCTTGGGGGGGGTGAGCAGTTCTTC. It specifies CSASSLGGGEQFF.